This T cell receptor (beta chain) appears in the sequencing data of a study of blood T cell repertoires in COVID-19. Background on the study: T cells, B-cell-depleted T cells, or PBMCs provided the cDNA or gDNA that served as material.

TCRdb's copy holds only in-frame clones and misses some; the assay was immunoSEQ multiplex PCR. The table records 440,000 or so clones, 75% to 90% of them present only once. With 3 bases clipped from V and 6 bases from J, the junction kept 7 bases outside the gene matches. The CDR3 contains 14 residues. Germline-derived CDR1 and CDR2 are LNHDA and SQIVND (reference sequence). This receptor was obtained from a woman between 40 and 55 years old with COVID-19, enrolled during active disease. The chain combines TRBV19 with TRBJ2-7, with 8 bases fitting TRBD1. The sample comprised peripheral blood. In nucleotides, the CDR3 is TGTGCCAGTAGTATCCGACAGGGGACTCGCGAGCAGTACTTC. Residues: CASSIRQGTREQYF.